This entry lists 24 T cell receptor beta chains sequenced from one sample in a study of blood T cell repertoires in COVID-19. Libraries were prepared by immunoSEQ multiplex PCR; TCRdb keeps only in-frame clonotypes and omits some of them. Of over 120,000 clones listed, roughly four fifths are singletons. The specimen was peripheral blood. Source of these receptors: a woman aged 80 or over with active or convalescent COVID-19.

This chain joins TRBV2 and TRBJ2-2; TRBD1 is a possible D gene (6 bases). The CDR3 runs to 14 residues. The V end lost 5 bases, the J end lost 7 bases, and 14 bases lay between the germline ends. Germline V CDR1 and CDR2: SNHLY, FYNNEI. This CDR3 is CASSQGLRGGELFF. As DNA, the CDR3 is TGTGCCAGCAGTCAGGGGTTGCGCGGCGGGGAGCTGTTTTTT.

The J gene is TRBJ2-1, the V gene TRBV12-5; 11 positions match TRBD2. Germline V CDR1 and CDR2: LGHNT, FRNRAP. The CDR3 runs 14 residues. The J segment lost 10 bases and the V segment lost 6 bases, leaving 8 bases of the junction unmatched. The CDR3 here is CASGSSGGAGEQFF. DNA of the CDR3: TGTGCTAGTGGCAGTAGCGGGGGGGCGGGAGAGCAGTTCTTC.

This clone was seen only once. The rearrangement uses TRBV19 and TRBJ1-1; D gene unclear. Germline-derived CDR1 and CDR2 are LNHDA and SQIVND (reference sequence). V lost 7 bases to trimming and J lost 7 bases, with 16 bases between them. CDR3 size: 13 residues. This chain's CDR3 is CASISIYRVEAFF. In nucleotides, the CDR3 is TGTGCCAGTATCTCAATCTACCGGGTTGAAGCTTTCTTT.

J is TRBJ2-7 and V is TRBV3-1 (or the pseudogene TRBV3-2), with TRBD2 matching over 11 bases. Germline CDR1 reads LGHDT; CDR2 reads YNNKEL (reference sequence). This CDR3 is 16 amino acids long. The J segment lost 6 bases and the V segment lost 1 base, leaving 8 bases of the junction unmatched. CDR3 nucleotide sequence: TGTGCCAGCAGCCAAGGTAGCGGGGGGGCATTCGGCGAGCAGTACTTC. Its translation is CASSQGSGGAFGEQYF.

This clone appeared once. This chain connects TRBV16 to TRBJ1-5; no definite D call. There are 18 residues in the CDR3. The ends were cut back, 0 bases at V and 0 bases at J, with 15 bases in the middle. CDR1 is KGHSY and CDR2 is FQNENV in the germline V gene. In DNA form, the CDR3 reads TGTGCCAGCAGCCAATCAGCCCAAGTTGTCAATAGCAATCAGCCCCAGCATTTT. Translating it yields CASSQSAQVVNSNQPQHF. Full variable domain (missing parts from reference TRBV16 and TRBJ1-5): GEEVAQTPKHLVRGEGQKAKLYCAPIKGHSYVFWYQQVLKNEFKFLISFQNENVFDETGMPKERFSAKCLPNSPCSLEIQATKLEDSAVYFCASSQSAQVVNSNQPQHFGDGTRLSIL.

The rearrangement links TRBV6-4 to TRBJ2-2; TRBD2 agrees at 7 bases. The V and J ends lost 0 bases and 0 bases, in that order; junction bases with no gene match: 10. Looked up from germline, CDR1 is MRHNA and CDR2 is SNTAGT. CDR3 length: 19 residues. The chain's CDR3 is CASSDSPAGGGANTGELFF. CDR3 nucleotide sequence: TGTGCCAGCAGTGACTCCCCCGCCGGCGGGGGTGCGAACACCGGGGAGCTGTTTTTT.

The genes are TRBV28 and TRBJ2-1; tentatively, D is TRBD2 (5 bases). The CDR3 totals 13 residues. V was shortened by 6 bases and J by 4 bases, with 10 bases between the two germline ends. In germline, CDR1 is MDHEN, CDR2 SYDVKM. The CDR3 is CASSTDSYNEQFF. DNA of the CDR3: TGTGCCAGCAGCACGGACTCGTACAATGAGCAGTTCTTC. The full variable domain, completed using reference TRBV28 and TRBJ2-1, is DVKVTQSSRYLVKRTGEKVFLECVQDMDHENMFWYRQDPGLGLRLIYFSYDVKMKEKGDIPEGYSVSREKKERFSLILESASTNQTSMYLCASSTDSYNEQFFGPGTRLTVL.

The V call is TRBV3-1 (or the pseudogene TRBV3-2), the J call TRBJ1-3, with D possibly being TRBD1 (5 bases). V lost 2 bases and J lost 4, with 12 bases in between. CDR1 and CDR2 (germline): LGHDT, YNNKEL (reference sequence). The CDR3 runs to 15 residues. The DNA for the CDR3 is TGTGCCAGCAGCCAATCTCAGGCAGGGGGAAACACCATATATTTT. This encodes CASSQSQAGGNTIYF.

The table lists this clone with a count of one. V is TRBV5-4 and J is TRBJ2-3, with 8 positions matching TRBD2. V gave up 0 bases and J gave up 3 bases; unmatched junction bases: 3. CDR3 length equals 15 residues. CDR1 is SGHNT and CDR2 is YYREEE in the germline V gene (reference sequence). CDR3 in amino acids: CASSLGLARTDTQYF. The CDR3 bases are TGTGCCAGCAGCTTGGGACTAGCGCGGACAGATACGCAGTATTTT.

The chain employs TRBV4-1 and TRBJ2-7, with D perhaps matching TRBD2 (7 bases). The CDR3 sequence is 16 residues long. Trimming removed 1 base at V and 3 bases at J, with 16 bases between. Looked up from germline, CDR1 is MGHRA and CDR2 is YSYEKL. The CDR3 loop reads CASSQGSGGLDYEQYF. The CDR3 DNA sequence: TGCGCCAGCAGCCAAGGGTCGGGGGGCCTCGACTACGAGCAGTACTTC.

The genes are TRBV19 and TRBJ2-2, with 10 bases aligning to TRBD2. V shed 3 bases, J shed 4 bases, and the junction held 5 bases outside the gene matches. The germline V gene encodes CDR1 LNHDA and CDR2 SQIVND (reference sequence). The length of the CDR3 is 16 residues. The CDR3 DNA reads TGTGCCAGTAGTATCTTAGCGGGGGGACGCACCGGGGAGCTGTTTTTT. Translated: CASSILAGGRTGELFF.

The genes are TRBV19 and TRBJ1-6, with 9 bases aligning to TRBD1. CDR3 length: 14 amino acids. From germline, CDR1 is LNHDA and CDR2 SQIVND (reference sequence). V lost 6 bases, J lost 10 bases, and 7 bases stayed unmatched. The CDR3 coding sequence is TGTGCCAGTAGACGTCGGGACAGGGCGTCACCCCTCCACTTT. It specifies CASRRRDRASPLHF.

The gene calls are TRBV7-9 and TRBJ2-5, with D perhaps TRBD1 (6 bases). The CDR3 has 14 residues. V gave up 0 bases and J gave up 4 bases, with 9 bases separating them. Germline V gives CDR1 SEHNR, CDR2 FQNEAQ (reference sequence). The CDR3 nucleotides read TGTGCCAGCAGCTTAGCATCAGGGGTAGAGACCCAGTACTTC. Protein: CASSLASGVETQYF.

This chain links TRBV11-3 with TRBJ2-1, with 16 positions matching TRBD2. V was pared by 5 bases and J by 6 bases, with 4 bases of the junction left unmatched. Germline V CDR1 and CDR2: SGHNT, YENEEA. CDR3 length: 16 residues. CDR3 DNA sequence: TGTGCCAGCAGCCTGGGACTAGCGGGGGGGCTCAATGAGCAGTTCTTC. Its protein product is CASSLGLAGGLNEQFF.

This CDR3 is CAISDGLGTSTYEQYF. The DNA for the CDR3 is TGTGCCATCAGTGACGGGTTGGGGACTAGCACCTACGAGCAGTACTTC. This chain joins TRBV10-3 and TRBJ2-7; 9 bases line up with TRBD2. In germline, CDR1 is ENHRY, CDR2 SYGVKD. The CDR3 spans 16 residues. The ends lost 3 bases at V and 2 bases at J; junction bases unmatched: 8.

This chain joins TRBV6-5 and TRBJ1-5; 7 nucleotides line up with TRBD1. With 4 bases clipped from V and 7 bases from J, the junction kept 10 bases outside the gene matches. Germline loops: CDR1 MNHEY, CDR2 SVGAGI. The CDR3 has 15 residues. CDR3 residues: CASSLAGGRSQPQHF. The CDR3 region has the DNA TGTGCCAGCAGTTTGGCAGGGGGAAGAAGCCAGCCCCAGCATTTT.

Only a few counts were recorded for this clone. The CDR3 loop is CASKPRAGVLMNTEAFF. In DNA form, the CDR3 reads TGTGCCAGTAAACCAAGGGCAGGGGTTCTCATGAACACTGAAGCTTTCTTT. This chain links TRBV19 with TRBJ1-1; possible D gene TRBD1, 6 bases. This CDR3 region has 17 residues. CDR1 is LNHDA, CDR2 SQIVND, per germline (reference sequence). Trimming cost V 7 bases and J 0 bases, with 21 bases left between them.

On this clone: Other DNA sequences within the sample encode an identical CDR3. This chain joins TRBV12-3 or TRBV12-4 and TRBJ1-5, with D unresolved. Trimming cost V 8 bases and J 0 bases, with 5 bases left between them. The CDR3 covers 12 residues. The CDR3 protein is CASRDSNQPQHF. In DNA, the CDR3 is TGTGCCAGCCGCGATAGCAATCAGCCCCAGCATTTT.

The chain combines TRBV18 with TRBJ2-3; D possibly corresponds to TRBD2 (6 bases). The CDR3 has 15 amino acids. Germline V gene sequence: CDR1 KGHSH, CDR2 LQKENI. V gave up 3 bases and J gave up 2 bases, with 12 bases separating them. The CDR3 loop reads CASSPMGLYTDTQYF. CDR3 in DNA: TGTGCCAGCTCACCTATGGGACTCTACACAGATACGCAGTATTTT.

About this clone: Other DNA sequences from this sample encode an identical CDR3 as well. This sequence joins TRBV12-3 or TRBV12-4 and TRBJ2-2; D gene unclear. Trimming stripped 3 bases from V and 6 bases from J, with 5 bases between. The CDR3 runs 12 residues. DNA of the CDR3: TGTGCCAGCAGTTTTAATTCCGGGGAGCTGTTTTTT. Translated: CASSFNSGELFF.

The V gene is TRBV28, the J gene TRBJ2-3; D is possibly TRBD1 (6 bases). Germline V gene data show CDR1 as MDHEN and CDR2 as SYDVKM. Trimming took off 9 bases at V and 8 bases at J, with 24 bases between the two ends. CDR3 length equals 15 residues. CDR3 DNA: TGTGCCAGTTTCCCTCCGGGACCCCAAGGGGGTACGCAGTATTTT. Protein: CASFPPGPQGGTQYF.

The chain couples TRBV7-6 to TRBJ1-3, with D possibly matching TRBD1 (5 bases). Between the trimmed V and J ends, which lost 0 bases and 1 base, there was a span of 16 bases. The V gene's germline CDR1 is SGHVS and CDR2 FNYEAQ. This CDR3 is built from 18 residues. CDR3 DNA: TGTGCCAGCAGCTTAGCGATTGGGGCCGCCTTTTCTGGAAACACCATATATTTT. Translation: CASSLAIGAAFSGNTIYF.

CDR3: CASQEHMNTEAFF. DNA for the CDR3: TGCGCCAGCCAAGAACACATGAACACTGAAGCTTTCTTT. J is TRBJ1-1 and V is TRBV5-1, with no clear D. Trimming stripped 7 bases from V and 0 bases from J, with 10 bases between. Germline lookup yields CDR1 SGHRS and CDR2 YFSETQ. The CDR3 has 13 residues.

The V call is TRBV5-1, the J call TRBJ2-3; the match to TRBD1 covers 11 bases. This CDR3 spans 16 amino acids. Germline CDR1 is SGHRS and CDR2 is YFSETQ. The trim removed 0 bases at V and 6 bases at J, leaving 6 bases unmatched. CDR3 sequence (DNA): TGCGCCAGCAGCTTGGCCGGACAGGGGGCAATGGATACGCAGTATTTT. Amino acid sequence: CASSLAGQGAMDTQYF.